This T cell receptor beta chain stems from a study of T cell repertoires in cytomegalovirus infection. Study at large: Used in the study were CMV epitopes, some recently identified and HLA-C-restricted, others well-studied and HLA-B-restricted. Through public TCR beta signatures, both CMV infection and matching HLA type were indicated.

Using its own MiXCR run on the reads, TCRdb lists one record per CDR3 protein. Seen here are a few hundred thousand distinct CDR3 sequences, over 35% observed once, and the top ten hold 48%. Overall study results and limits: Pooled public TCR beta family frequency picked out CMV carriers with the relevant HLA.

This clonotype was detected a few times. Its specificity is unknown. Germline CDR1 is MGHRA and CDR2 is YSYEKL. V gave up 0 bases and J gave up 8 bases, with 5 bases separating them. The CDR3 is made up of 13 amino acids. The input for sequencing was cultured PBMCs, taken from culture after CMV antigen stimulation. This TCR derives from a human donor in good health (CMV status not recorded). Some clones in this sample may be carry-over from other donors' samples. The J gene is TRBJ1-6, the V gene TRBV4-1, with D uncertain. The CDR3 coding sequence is TGCGCCAGCAGCCAAGAAGGCTATTCACCCCTCCACTTT. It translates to CASSQEGYSPLHF.